This T cell receptor beta chain was recorded in a study of blood T cell repertoires in COVID-19. Study at large: Material from acute and convalescent COVID-19 was sourced from the United States, Italy and Spain. PBMCs, B-cell-depleted T cells, or T cells were the source of the cDNA or gDNA that made up the material.

Method: immunoSEQ multiplex PCR; TCRdb's copy keeps in-frame clones and lacks some. This table holds 250,000 to 400,000 clones, 88% found once. Germline V gene lookup returns CDR1 SGHRS and CDR2 YFSETQ. The germline V and J ends were trimmed by 6 bases and 4 bases, with 16 bases remaining between them. The CDR3 totals 14 residues. This chain connects TRBV5-1 to TRBJ1-2; possible D gene TRBD1, 6 bases. The sequence was obtained from a woman aged 25 to 39 with COVID-19, enrolled during active disease. The material sequenced was peripheral blood. The CDR3 DNA is TGCGCCAGCACTCCCTTCGGGGGGGCCTATGGCTACACCTTC. Translating gives CASTPFGGAYGYTF.